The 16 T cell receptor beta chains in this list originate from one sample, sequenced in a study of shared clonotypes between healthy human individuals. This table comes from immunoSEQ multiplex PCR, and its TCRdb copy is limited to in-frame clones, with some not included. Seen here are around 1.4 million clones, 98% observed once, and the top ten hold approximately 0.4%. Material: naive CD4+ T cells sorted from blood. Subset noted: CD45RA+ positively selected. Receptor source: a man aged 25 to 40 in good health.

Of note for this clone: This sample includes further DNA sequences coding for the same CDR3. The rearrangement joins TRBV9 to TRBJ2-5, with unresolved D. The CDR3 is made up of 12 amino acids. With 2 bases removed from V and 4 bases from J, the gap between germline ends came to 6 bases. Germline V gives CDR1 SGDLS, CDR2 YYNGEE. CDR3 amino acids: CASSVTGETQYF. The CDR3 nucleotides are TGTGCCAGCAGCGTTACCGGAGAGACCCAGTACTTC. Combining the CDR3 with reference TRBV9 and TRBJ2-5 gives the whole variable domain DSGVTQTPKHLITATGQRVTLRCSPRSGDLSVYWYQQSLDQGLQFLIQYYNGEERAKGNILERFSAQQFPDLHSELNLSSLELGDSALYFCASSVTGETQYFGPGTRLLVL.

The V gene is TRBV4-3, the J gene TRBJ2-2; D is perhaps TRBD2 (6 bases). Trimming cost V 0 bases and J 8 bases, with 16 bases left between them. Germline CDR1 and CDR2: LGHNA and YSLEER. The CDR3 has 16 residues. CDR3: CASSQEIGGPAGELFF. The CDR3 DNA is TGCGCCAGCAGCCAAGAAATAGGAGGGCCAGCGGGGGAGCTGTTTTTT.

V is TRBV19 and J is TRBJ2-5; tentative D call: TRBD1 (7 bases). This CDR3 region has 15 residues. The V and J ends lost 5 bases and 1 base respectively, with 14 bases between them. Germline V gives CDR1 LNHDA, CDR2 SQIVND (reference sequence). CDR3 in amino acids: CASSPGDRLQETQYF. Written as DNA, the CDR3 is TGTGCCAGTAGTCCGGGGGACAGACTCCAAGAGACCCAGTACTTC.

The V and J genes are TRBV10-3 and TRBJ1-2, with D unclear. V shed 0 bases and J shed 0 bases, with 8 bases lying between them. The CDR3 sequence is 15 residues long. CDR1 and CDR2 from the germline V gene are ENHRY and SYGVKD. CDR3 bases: TGTGCCATCAGTGAGTCGGCCGAACCTAACTATGGCTACACCTTC. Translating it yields CAISESAEPNYGYTF.

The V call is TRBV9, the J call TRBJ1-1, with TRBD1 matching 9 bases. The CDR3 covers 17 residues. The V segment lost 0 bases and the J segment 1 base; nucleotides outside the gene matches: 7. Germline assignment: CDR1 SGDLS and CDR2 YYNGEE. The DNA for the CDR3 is TGTGCCAGCAGCGTAGGTGGGACAGGGTGGGAGAACACTGAAGCTTTCTTT. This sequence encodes CASSVGGTGWENTEAFF.

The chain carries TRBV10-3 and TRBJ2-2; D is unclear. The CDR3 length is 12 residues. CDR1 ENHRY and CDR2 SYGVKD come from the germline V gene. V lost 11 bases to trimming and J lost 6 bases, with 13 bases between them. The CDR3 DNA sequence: TGTGCCTCGAAGGATAACGCCGGGGAGCTGTTTTTT. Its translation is CASKDNAGELFF.

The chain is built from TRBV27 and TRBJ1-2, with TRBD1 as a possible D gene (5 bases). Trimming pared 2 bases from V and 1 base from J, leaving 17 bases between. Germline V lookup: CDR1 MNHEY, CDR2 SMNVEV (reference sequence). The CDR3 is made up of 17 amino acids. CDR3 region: CASSLKGPHLFNYGYTF. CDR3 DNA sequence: TGTGCCAGCAGTTTAAAGGGGCCCCACTTATTTAACTATGGCTACACCTTC.

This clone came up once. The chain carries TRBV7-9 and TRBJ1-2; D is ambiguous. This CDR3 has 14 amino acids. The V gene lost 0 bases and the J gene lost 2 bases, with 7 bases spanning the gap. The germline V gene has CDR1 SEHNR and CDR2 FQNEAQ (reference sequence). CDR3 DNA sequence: TGTGCCAGCAGCTTAGCGACGGAGAACTATGGCTACACCTTC. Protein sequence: CASSLATENYGYTF.

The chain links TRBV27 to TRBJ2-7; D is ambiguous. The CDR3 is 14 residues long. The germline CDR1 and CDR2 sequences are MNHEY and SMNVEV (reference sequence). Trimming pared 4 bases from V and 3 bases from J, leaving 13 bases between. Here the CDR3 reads CASSSRIQVYEQYF. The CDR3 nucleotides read TGTGCCAGCAGTTCTCGGATTCAGGTCTACGAGCAGTACTTC.

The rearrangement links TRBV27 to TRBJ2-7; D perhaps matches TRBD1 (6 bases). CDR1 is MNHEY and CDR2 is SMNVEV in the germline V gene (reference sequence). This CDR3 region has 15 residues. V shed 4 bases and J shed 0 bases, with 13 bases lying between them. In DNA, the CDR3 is TGTGCCAGCAGTTCTGGGACACTTAGCTCCTACGAGCAGTACTTC. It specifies CASSSGTLSSYEQYF.

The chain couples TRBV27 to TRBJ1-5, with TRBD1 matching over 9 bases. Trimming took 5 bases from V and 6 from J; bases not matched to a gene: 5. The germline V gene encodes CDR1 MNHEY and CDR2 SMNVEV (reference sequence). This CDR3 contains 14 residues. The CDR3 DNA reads TGTGCCAGCAGTCCCCGACAGGGGGGTCAGCCCCAGCATTTT. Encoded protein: CASSPRQGGQPQHF.

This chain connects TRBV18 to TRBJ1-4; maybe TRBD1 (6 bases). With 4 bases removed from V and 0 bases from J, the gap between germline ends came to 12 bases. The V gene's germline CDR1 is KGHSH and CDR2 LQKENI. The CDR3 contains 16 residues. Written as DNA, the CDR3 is TGTGCCAGCTCACGGGACATAGGGGCAACTAATGAAAAACTGTTTTTT. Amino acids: CASSRDIGATNEKLFF.

The CDR3 DNA is TGTGCCAGCAGCTTAGCTTGGACAGGGAAGTACGAGCAGTACTTC. Protein: CASSLAWTGKYEQYF. This rearrangement joins TRBV11-2 to TRBJ2-7, with 8 bases matching TRBD1. V gave up 1 base and J gave up 4 bases; unmatched junction bases: 6. CDR1 is SGHAT and CDR2 is FQNNGV in the germline V gene. The CDR3 contains 15 residues. Based on the CDR3 plus reference TRBV11-2 and TRBJ2-7, the full variable domain is EAGVAQSPRYKIIEKRQSVAFWCNPISGHATLYWYQQILGQGPKLLIQFQNNGVVDDSQLPKDRFSAERLKGVDSTLKIQPAKLEDSAVYLCASSLAWTGKYEQYFGPGTRLTVT.

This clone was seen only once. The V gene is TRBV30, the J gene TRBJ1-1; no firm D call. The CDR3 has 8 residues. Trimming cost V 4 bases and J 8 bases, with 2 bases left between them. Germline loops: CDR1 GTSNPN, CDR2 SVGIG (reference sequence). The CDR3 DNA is TGTGCCTGGAACGAAGCTTTCTTT. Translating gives CAWNEAFF.

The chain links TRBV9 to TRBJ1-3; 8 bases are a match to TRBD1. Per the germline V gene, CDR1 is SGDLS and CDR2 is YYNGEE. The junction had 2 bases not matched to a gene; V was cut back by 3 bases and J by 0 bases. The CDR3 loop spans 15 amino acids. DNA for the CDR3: TGTGCCAGCAGCGAGACAGGGGACTCTGGAAACACCATATATTTT. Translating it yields CASSETGDSGNTIYF.

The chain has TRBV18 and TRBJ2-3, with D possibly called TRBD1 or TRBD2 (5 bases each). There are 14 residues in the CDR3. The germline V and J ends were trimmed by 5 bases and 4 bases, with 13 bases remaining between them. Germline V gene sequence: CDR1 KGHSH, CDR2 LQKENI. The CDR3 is CASSGTRTADTQYF. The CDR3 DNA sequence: TGTGCCAGCTCAGGGACGCGGACGGCAGATACGCAGTATTTT.